This is a list of T cell receptor beta chains from one sample in a study of T-cell memory formation after mild COVID-19. TCRdb itself ran the 5' RACE reads through MiXCR, one entry per CDR3 protein. There are 150,000 to 200,000 distinct CDR3 sequences in the sample; approximately 14% occur only once, and 13% to 15% lies in the top ten. The sample was PBMCs or a T cell subset sorted from them (not recorded which). These receptors all stem from an adult woman who had mild COVID-19 (a few samples of this study predate the infection). Cell type and time point are not known. Each CDR3 is given with its conserved first and last residue. Fields, in order: V gene, D gene, J gene, clone size, CDR3 length, CDR3 protein, CDR3 DNA. D genes are given only for firm matches. The size of a clone is reported for some rows only, either as once, few or many, or as a class for expanded clones.

>TRBV7-8|TRBD2|TRBJ2-6|NA|20
CASSYPLLTSGTSGANVLTF
TGTGCCAGCAGCTACCCTCTTTTGACTAGCGGGACTTCTGGGGCCAACGTCCTGACTTTC
>TRBV7-6|TRBD1|TRBJ1-2|NA|13
CASSRGTGDGYTF
TGTGCCAGCAGCCGTGGGACAGGAGACGGCTACACCTTC
>TRBV11-1|NA|TRBJ1-6|NA|15
CASSFSDLQTLPLHF
TGTGCCAGCAGCTTCTCGGATCTACAGACTTTACCCCTCCACTTT
>TRBV15|NA|TRBJ2-7|many|15
CATSRGAGYSYEQYF
TGTGCCACCAGCAGGGGAGCAGGCTACTCCTACGAGCAGTACTTC
>TRBV12-3/TRBV12-4|TRBD2|TRBJ2-3|few|16
CASSSSGRATTDTQYF
TGTGCCAGCAGCTCTAGCGGGAGAGCTACCACAGATACGCAGTATTTT
>TRBV7-2|NA|TRBJ1-3|few|16
CASSFWQPNTGNTIYF
TGTGCCAGCAGCTTTTGGCAGCCTAACACTGGAAACACCATATATTTT
>TRBV7-9|TRBD2|TRBJ2-4|NA|13
CASSLAREAAYSF
TGTGCCAGCAGCTTAGCGCGGGAGGCCGCCTACTCCTTC
>TRBV5-1|TRBD1|TRBJ2-5|NA|15
CASTEGIGTGRKEYF
TGCGCCAGCACCGAGGGTATAGGGACAGGGAGGAAGGAGTACTTC
>TRBV11-2|NA|TRBJ2-3|NA|14
CASSLEPSAMGVYF
TGTGCCAGCAGCTTGGAGCCTAGCGCCATGGGGGTGTATTTT
>TRBV11-2|NA|TRBJ2-7|once|16
CASKLRVGGSSYEQYF
TGTGCCAGCAAGCTTAGAGTGGGCGGTAGCTCCTACGAGCAGTACTTC
>TRBV28|TRBD1|TRBJ2-7|few|15
CASSSGQRTIYEQYF
TGTGCCAGCAGTTCGGGACAGCGCACAATCTACGAGCAGTACTTC
>TRBV9|NA|TRBJ2-3|few|15
CASSHGATSTDTQYF
TGTGCCAGCAGCCACGGGGCGACTAGCACAGATACGCAGTATTTT
>TRBV25-1|NA|TRBJ2-2|NA|16
CASSDRSGQNTGELFF
TGTGCCAGCAGTGACCGTAGCGGACAGAACACCGGGGAGCTGTTTTTT
>TRBV5-4|NA|TRBJ2-3|NA|17
CASSLALGKSSTDTQYF
TGTGCCAGCAGCTTGGCGTTGGGGAAATCTAGCACAGATACGCAGTATTTT
>TRBV27|TRBD1|TRBJ1-2|NA|15
CASSKPGQGAHSYTF
TGTGCCAGCAGTAAACCGGGACAGGGGGCCCATTCCTACACCTTC
>TRBV5-1|NA|TRBJ1-2|few|15
CASSLGAGYDYGYTF
TGCGCCAGCAGCTTGGGAGCAGGGTATGACTATGGCTACACCTTC
>TRBV4-3|NA|TRBJ2-7|few|14
CASSQGLQGTEQYF
TGCGCCAGCAGCCAAGGTTTGCAAGGGACCGAGCAGTACTTC
>TRBV12-3/TRBV12-4|NA|TRBJ2-3|few|13
CASSKGPPDTQYF
TGTGCCAGCAGTAAGGGACCGCCAGATACGCAGTATTTT
>TRBV7-9|TRBD1|TRBJ2-3|NA|14
CASRPGQGWDTQYF
TGTGCCAGCAGACCGGGACAGGGATGGGATACGCAGTATTTT
>TRBV3-1|TRBD2|TRBJ2-5|NA|15
CASSHRRRGEETQYF
TGTGCCAGCAGCCACCGGCGACGGGGGGAAGAGACCCAGTACTTC
>TRBV7-3|TRBD1|TRBJ2-5|few|14
CASSLDRAEETQYF
TGTGCCAGCAGCCTGGACAGGGCCGAAGAGACCCAGTACTTC
>TRBV10-3|TRBD1|TRBJ2-7|NA|14
CAISQTGGYYEQYF
TGTGCCATCAGTCAGACAGGGGGCTATTACGAGCAGTACTTC
>TRBV7-9|NA|TRBJ1-2|NA|16
CASSRAGQGPYYGYTF
TGTGCCAGCAGCCGCGCGGGGCAGGGCCCCTACTATGGCTACACCTTC
>TRBV6-1|NA|TRBJ2-3|NA|14
CASRPGLEADTQYF
TGTGCCAGCAGACCCGGACTTGAGGCAGATACGCAGTATTTT
>TRBV5-5|TRBD1|TRBJ2-1|NA|13
CASSLWTGNEQFF
TGTGCCAGCAGCTTATGGACAGGAAATGAGCAGTTCTTC
>TRBV30|NA|TRBJ2-7|few|13
CAWSVRLFYEQYF
TGTGCCTGGAGTGTACGTCTATTCTACGAGCAGTACTTC
>TRBV12-3/TRBV12-4|NA|TRBJ1-6|NA|14
CASSLNQGNSPLHF
TGTGCCAGCAGTTTAAATCAGGGAAATTCACCCCTCCACTTT
>TRBV25-1|TRBD1|TRBJ2-5|NA|16
CASSAYQGALKETQYF
TGTGCCAGCAGTGCCTACCAGGGGGCACTCAAAGAGACCCAGTACTTC
>TRBV4-2|TRBD2|TRBJ2-1|NA|17
CASSQDTGLASYNEQFF
TGTGCCAGCAGCCAAGATACAGGACTAGCGTCCTACAATGAGCAGTTCTTC
>TRBV4-1|NA|TRBJ2-5|few|14
CASSQSGLQETQYF
TGCGCCAGCAGCCAGTCAGGGTTGCAGGAGACCCAGTACTTC
>TRBV5-1|NA|TRBJ2-1|few|16
CASSLVAEDLYNEQFF
TGCGCCAGCAGCTTGGTGGCAGAAGATCTTTACAATGAGCAGTTCTTC
>TRBV15|TRBD2|TRBJ2-3|few|17
CATSREASGSFTDTQYF
TGTGCCACCAGCAGAGAGGCTAGCGGGAGTTTCACAGATACGCAGTATTTT
>TRBV2|TRBD1|TRBJ2-7|few|17
CASSGALLRDSSYEQYF
TGTGCCAGCAGCGGGGCTCTCCTCCGGGACAGCTCCTACGAGCAGTACTTC
>TRBV5-1|TRBD2|TRBJ2-7|NA|18
CASSSGLAGATVSYEQYF
TGCGCCAGCAGCTCCGGACTAGCGGGGGCCACGGTGTCCTACGAGCAGTACTTC
>TRBV30|NA|TRBJ1-1|few|13
CAWSRGLDTEAFF
TGTGCCTGGAGTCGGGGGTTGGACACTGAAGCTTTCTTT
>TRBV7-9|TRBD1|TRBJ1-1|few|16
CASSSDREFSHTEAFF
TGTGCCAGCAGCTCGGACAGGGAATTTTCGCACACTGAAGCTTTCTTT
>TRBV20-1|NA|TRBJ2-7|NA|13
CSASSRVLDEQYF
TGCAGTGCTAGTAGCAGGGTTCTGGACGAGCAGTACTTC
>TRBV5-8|TRBD1|TRBJ2-4|many|17
CASSPGTGGAKGLSQYF
TGTGCCAGCAGCCCCGGGACAGGGGGCGCGAAGGGACTCTCTCAGTACTTC
>TRBV18|NA|TRBJ1-5|NA|16
CASSPPMSGSNQPQHF
TGTGCCAGCTCACCACCGATGTCAGGTAGCAATCAGCCCCAGCATTTT
>TRBV29-1|TRBD2|TRBJ2-1|NA|15
CSVAFGTSGTGEQFF
TGCAGCGTCGCCTTCGGGACTAGCGGGACTGGTGAGCAGTTCTTC
>TRBV30|NA|TRBJ1-2|NA|15
CAWRGQLKVQSGYTF
TGTGCCTGGAGAGGACAGCTTAAGGTCCAGAGTGGCTACACCTTC
>TRBV30|TRBD1|TRBJ1-1|once|13
CAWNRGPDTEAFF
TGTGCCTGGAACAGGGGGCCAGACACTGAAGCTTTCTTT
>TRBV6-6|TRBD1|TRBJ2-3|NA|17
CASSPKAGTGLADTQYF
TGTGCCAGCAGTCCAAAGGCCGGGACAGGGTTGGCAGATACGCAGTATTTT
>TRBV11-2|TRBD2|TRBJ2-1|few|16
CASSGTGTSAYNEQFF
TGTGCCAGCAGCGGGACCGGGACTAGCGCTTACAATGAGCAGTTCTTC
>TRBV7-9|NA|TRBJ1-3|NA|13
CASSLGAKDTIYF
TGTGCCAGCAGCTTAGGAGCGAAGGACACCATATATTTT
>TRBV20-1|NA|TRBJ2-3|NA|13
CSARVRRTDTQYF
TGCAGTGCTAGAGTTCGGCGCACAGATACGCAGTATTTT
>TRBV4-1|NA|TRBJ2-1|NA|15
CASSQEARSYSEQFF
TGCGCCAGCAGCCAAGAAGCGCGATCCTACAGTGAGCAGTTCTTC
>TRBV3-1|NA|TRBJ2-1|few|16
CASSQVGTPAYNEQFF
TGTGCCAGCAGCCAAGTTGGGACTCCGGCCTACAATGAGCAGTTCTTC
>TRBV12-3/TRBV12-4|NA|TRBJ1-5|few|11
CASSQGPAQHF
TGTGCCAGCAGTCAAGGTCCCGCCCAGCATTTT